These T cell receptor beta chains were read from a single sample in a study of metastatic and nonmetastatic thyroid tumors. Through MiXCR, TCRdb re-clonotyped the PCR reads. The sample has more than 5,500 clones, around two fifths seen once; the top ten hold 23%. Sequenced sample: tumor tissue. These receptors all come from a female donor with papillary thyroid cancer or a benign thyroid nodule (not recorded which). Some clones in this sample may be carry-over from other donors' samples. Each CDR3 is given with its conserved first and last residue. D genes are given only for firm matches. Rows give clone size only sometimes, using once, few, many, or a class for an expanded clone.

J,D,size,V,CDR3,DNA
TRBJ2-5,.,.,TRBV5-1,CASSLAVLSETQYF,TGCGCCAGCAGCTTGGCCGTGTTATCCGAGACCCAGTACTTC
TRBJ2-3,.,few,TRBV11-2,CASSPGPGDTDTQYF,TGTGCCAGCAGCCCCGGGCCGGGGGACACAGATACGCAGTATTTT
TRBJ2-7,.,few,TRBV12-3/TRBV12-4,CASSPWGYEQYF,TGTGCCAGCAGCCCCTGGGGGTACGAGCAGTACTTC
TRBJ1-6,.,.,TRBV20-1,CSARRGGSSYNSPLHF,TGCAGTGCTAGAAGGGGAGGGAGCTCCTATAATTCACCACTCCACTTT
TRBJ1-1,.,.,TRBV28,CASSPRERGAFF,TGTGCCAGCAGCCCTCGAGAGCGTGGAGCTTTCTTT
TRBJ2-7,TRBD1,medium-sized,TRBV20-1,CSARDLDRVTYEQYF,TGCAGTGCTAGAGATCTGGACAGGGTCACCTACGAGCAGTACTTC
TRBJ1-2,.,.,TRBV19,CASSIQSDYGYTF,TGTGCCAGTAGTATCCAGAGTGACTATGGCTACACCTTC
TRBJ1-2,TRBD1,.,TRBV3-1,CASSQDRGRYTF,TGTGCCAGCAGCCAAGATAGGGGGCGCTACACCTTC
TRBJ2-5,.,few,TRBV6-2/TRBV6-3,CASTRLILGETQYF,TGTGCCAGCACGCGCCTAATTCTAGGAGAGACCCAGTACTTC
TRBJ2-1,TRBD2,.,TRBV6-1,CASTDGTSGRNEQFF,TGTGCCAGCACCGACGGGACTAGCGGGAGGAATGAGCAGTTCTTC
TRBJ2-7,TRBD2,few,TRBV10-2,CASRGSSGSYEQYF,TGCGCCAGCAGAGGGTCTAGCGGTTCCTACGAGCAGTACTTC
TRBJ1-3,.,.,TRBV20-1,CSAYPGSSFSGNTIYF,TGCAGTGCATACCCGGGGAGTAGCTTCTCTGGAAACACCATATATTTT
TRBJ2-7,.,medium-sized,TRBV5-1,CASSLAMGQGSYEQYF,TGCGCCAGCAGCTTGGCAATGGGGCAGGGGTCCTACGAGCAGTACTTC
TRBJ2-5,TRBD1,.,TRBV13,CASSLMAGGGETQYF,TGTGCCAGCAGCTTGATGGCAGGGGGCGGGGAGACCCAGTACTTC
TRBJ2-2,.,.,TRBV3-1,CASSRRGWQGNTGELFF,TGTGCCAGCAGCCGGCGCGGGTGGCAGGGTAACACCGGGGAGCTGTTTTTT
TRBJ2-7,.,.,TRBV7-3,CASSLNQDEQYF,TGTGCCAGCAGCTTAAATCAGGACGAGCAGTACTTC
TRBJ2-1,.,.,TRBV12-3/TRBV12-4,CASSPSGNEQFF,TGTGCCAGCAGTCCAAGTGGCAATGAGCAGTTCTTC
TRBJ2-7,.,few,TRBV28,CASSPLGGSYEQYF,TGTGCCAGCAGTCCCCTTGGGGGTTCCTACGAGCAGTACTTC
TRBJ2-4,TRBD1,many,TRBV5-1,CASRFHSAGTGVNIQYF,TGCGCCAGCAGGTTCCATTCGGCCGGGACAGGAGTTAACATTCAGTACTTC
TRBJ2-3,TRBD1,.,TRBV19,CASSISGTGITDTQYF,TGTGCCAGTAGTATTTCGGGGACAGGGATCACAGATACGCAGTATTTT
TRBJ2-7,TRBD2,.,TRBV11-2,CASSSDSGTKIYEQYF,TGTGCCAGCAGCTCAGACTCCGGGACTAAGATCTACGAGCAGTACTTC
TRBJ2-7,.,.,TRBV29-1,CSVELDGSYEQYF,TGCAGCGTTGAACTGGACGGCTCCTACGAGCAGTACTTC
TRBJ1-1,.,few,TRBV28,CASSPPVQMNTEAFF,TGTGCCAGCAGTCCACCGGTACAGATGAACACTGAAGCTTTCTTT
TRBJ2-1,.,.,TRBV7-3,CASSLSAEGNEQFF,TGTGCCAGCAGCTTAAGTGCTGAGGGCAATGAGCAGTTCTTC
TRBJ2-5,TRBD1,.,TRBV5-1,CASSSTGGETQYF,TGCGCCAGCAGCTCGACAGGGGGAGAGACCCAGTACTTC
TRBJ2-7,.,few,TRBV6-1,CASRPPGQSYEQYF,TGTGCCAGCAGGCCCCCGGGACAATCCTACGAGCAGTACTTC
TRBJ1-3,.,.,TRBV9,CASSVAGAGNTIYF,TGTGCCAGCAGCGTAGCAGGGGCTGGAAACACCATATATTTT
TRBJ2-7,.,.,TRBV5-1,CASSLSSGSYEQYF,TGCGCCAGCAGCTTGTCATCTGGCTCCTACGAGCAGTACTTC
TRBJ2-1,.,few,TRBV6-5,CASRLPEGTHNEQFF,TGTGCCAGCAGGTTACCGGAGGGAACCCACAATGAGCAGTTCTTC
TRBJ2-7,TRBD1,.,TRBV11-2,CASSRGGAQGGYEQYF,TGTGCCAGCAGCCGAGGGGGTGCACAGGGGGGTTACGAGCAGTACTTC
TRBJ1-2,TRBD1,few,TRBV19,CASHVTGANYGYTF,TGTGCCAGTCATGTGACAGGGGCTAACTATGGCTACACCTTC
TRBJ1-6,.,few,TRBV6-1,CASTLSGRSYNSPLHF,TGTGCCAGCACGTTGTCAGGCCGCTCCTATAATTCACCCCTCCACTTT
TRBJ2-7,TRBD2,medium-sized,TRBV4-3,CASSQDQASGTYEQYF,TGCGCCAGCAGCCAAGATCAGGCTAGCGGGACCTACGAGCAGTACTTC
TRBJ1-5,TRBD1,.,TRBV6-1,CASQSGTGSNQPQHF,TGTGCCAGTCAGTCGGGGACAGGTAGCAATCAGCCCCAGCATTTT
TRBJ2-1,.,few,TRBV27,CASSLSATSLGEQFF,TGTGCCAGCAGTTTATCCGCTACTAGTTTGGGTGAGCAGTTCTTC
TRBJ2-7,TRBD2,.,TRBV7-6,CASSLSGGGLYEQYF,TGTGCCAGCAGCCTAAGCGGGGGGGGCCTCTACGAGCAGTACTTC
TRBJ1-2,.,.,TRBV18,CASSPYDDNYGYTF,TGTGCCAGCTCACCATACGACGATAACTATGGCTACACCTTC
TRBJ1-6,.,few,TRBV12-3/TRBV12-4,CASTWGRNSPLHF,TGTGCCAGCACTTGGGGCCGTAATTCACCCCTCCACTTT
TRBJ2-5,TRBD2,few,TRBV6-1,CASSSKTSAQETQYF,TGTGCCAGCAGCTCGAAGACTAGCGCCCAAGAGACCCAGTACTTC
TRBJ2-3,TRBD2,.,TRBV18,CASSGTSGRSTDTQYF,TGTGCCAGCTCCGGGACTAGCGGGAGGAGCACAGATACGCAGTATTTT
TRBJ2-1,.,medium-sized,TRBV20-1,CSARVSGDAQFF,TGCAGTGCTAGAGTTAGCGGAGATGCGCAGTTCTTC
TRBJ2-2,TRBD2,.,TRBV11-2,CASSLGLAEANTGELFF,TGTGCCAGCAGCTTAGGCCTAGCGGAAGCGAACACCGGGGAGCTGTTTTTT
TRBJ2-3,TRBD2,.,TRBV28,CASSQRAAGEEDTQYF,TGTGCCAGCAGTCAGCGTGCAGCGGGGGAGGAAGATACGCAGTATTTT
TRBJ2-5,.,.,TRBV2,CASSEELASQETQYF,TGTGCCAGCAGTGAAGAGTTAGCCTCCCAGGAGACCCAGTACTTC
TRBJ1-4,TRBD1,medium-sized,TRBV7-3,CASSLTGATNEKLFF,TGTGCCAGCAGCCTGACAGGGGCTACTAATGAAAAACTGTTTTTT
TRBJ2-7,TRBD1,.,TRBV20-1,CSAPTDRGTFYEQYF,TGCAGTGCTCCTACGGACAGGGGCACTTTCTACGAGCAGTACTTC
TRBJ1-1,.,medium-sized,TRBV30,CAWNLPGRLNTEAFF,TGTGCCTGGAATCTTCCAGGACGGCTGAACACTGAAGCTTTCTTT
TRBJ2-7,.,once,TRBV30,CAWGGEGRDYEQYF,TGTGCCTGGGGAGGTGAAGGCAGGGACTACGAGCAGTACTTC
TRBJ2-6,.,.,TRBV2,CASSSDLLSGANVLTF,TGTGCCAGCAGTTCAGACCTTCTCTCTGGGGCCAACGTCCTGACTTTC
TRBJ2-6,TRBD1,large,TRBV19,CASRTGPGANVLTF,TGTGCCAGTAGGACAGGGCCTGGGGCCAACGTCCTGACTTTC
TRBJ2-1,TRBD1,.,TRBV5-1,CASGQVSGAATYNEQFF,TGCGCCAGCGGACAGGTATCCGGGGCTGCTACCTACAATGAGCAGTTCTTC
TRBJ1-2,.,.,TRBV5-6,CASRDWGGREGYGYTF,TGTGCCAGCAGGGATTGGGGGGGACGGGAAGGCTATGGCTACACCTTC